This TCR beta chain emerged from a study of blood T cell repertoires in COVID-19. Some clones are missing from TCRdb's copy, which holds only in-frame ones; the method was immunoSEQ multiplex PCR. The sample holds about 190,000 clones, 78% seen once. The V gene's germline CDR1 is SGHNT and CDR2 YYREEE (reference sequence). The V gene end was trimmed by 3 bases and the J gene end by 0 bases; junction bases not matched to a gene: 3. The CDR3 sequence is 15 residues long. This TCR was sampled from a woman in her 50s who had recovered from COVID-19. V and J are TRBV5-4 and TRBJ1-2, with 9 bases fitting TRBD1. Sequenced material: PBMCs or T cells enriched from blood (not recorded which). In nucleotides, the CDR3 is TGTGCCAGCAGCTCCGGGACAGGGTCTAACTATGGCTACACCTTC. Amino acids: CASSSGTGSNYGYTF.